This paragraph reports one T cell receptor beta chain. The antigen is not known. From germline, CDR1 is SGHRS and CDR2 YFSETQ. The CDR3 contains 14 residues. V lost 0 bases, J lost 2 bases, and 6 bases lay in between. This sample was taken from a study of T cell responses to AZD1222 COVID-19 vaccine. TCRdb's copy holds only in-frame clones and misses some; the assay was immunoSEQ multiplex PCR. Among 100,000 to 150,000 clones, about 89% were seen once, and the ten largest hold more than 9.5%. Study findings and constraints: At 160-218 and 743-854, vaccine-associated CD4 TCRs were dominant, and they spanned spike. Clonal diversity was possibly underestimated, and white British individuals and females predominated among donors. Reports indicate that nearly half of spike-specific TCRs are directed at unmutated variant regions.

Sequenced material: peripheral blood, taken on day 0 of MenACWY control vaccination. This TCR derives from an adult in good health. The chain links TRBV5-1 to TRBJ2-1; D ambiguous. The CDR3 sequence: CASSLGETYNEQFF. The DNA for the CDR3 is TGCGCCAGCAGCTTGGGGGAAACCTACAATGAGCAGTTCTTC.